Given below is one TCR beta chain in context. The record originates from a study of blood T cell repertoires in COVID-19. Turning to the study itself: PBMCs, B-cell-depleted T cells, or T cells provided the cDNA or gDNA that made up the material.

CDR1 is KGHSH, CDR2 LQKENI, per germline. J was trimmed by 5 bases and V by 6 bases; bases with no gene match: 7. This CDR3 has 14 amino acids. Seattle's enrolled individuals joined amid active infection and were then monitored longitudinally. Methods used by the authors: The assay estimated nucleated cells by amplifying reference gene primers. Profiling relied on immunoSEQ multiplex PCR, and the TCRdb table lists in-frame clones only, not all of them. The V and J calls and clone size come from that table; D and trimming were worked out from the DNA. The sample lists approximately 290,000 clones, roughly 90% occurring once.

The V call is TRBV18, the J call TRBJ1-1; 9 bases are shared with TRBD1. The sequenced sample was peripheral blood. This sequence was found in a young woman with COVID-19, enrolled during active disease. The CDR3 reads CASSPTGGETEAFF. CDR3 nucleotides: TGTGCCAGCTCGCCCACAGGGGGCGAGACTGAAGCTTTCTTT.